Included here is one T cell receptor (beta chain) sequence, with context. Survey-level TCR beta sequencing used the immunoSEQ assay. Profiling relied on immunoSEQ multiplex PCR, and the TCRdb table lists in-frame clones only, not all of them. The data contain some 48,000 clones, approximately 95% of them singletons. Per the germline V gene, CDR1 is SEHNR and CDR2 is FQNEAQ (reference sequence). V was shortened by 6 bases and J by 0 bases, with 18 bases between the two germline ends. This CDR3 has 17 amino acids. This receptor was taken from a man aged 35-49 years with rheumatoid arthritis. Sequencing was carried out using PBMCs. The chain employs TRBV7-9 and TRBJ2-1; possibly TRBD1 for D (5 bases). CDR3 in amino acids: CASSLGVTYSSYNEQFF. CDR3 sequence (DNA): TGTGCCAGCAGTCTAGGGGTGACCTACAGCTCCTACAATGAGCAGTTCTTC.